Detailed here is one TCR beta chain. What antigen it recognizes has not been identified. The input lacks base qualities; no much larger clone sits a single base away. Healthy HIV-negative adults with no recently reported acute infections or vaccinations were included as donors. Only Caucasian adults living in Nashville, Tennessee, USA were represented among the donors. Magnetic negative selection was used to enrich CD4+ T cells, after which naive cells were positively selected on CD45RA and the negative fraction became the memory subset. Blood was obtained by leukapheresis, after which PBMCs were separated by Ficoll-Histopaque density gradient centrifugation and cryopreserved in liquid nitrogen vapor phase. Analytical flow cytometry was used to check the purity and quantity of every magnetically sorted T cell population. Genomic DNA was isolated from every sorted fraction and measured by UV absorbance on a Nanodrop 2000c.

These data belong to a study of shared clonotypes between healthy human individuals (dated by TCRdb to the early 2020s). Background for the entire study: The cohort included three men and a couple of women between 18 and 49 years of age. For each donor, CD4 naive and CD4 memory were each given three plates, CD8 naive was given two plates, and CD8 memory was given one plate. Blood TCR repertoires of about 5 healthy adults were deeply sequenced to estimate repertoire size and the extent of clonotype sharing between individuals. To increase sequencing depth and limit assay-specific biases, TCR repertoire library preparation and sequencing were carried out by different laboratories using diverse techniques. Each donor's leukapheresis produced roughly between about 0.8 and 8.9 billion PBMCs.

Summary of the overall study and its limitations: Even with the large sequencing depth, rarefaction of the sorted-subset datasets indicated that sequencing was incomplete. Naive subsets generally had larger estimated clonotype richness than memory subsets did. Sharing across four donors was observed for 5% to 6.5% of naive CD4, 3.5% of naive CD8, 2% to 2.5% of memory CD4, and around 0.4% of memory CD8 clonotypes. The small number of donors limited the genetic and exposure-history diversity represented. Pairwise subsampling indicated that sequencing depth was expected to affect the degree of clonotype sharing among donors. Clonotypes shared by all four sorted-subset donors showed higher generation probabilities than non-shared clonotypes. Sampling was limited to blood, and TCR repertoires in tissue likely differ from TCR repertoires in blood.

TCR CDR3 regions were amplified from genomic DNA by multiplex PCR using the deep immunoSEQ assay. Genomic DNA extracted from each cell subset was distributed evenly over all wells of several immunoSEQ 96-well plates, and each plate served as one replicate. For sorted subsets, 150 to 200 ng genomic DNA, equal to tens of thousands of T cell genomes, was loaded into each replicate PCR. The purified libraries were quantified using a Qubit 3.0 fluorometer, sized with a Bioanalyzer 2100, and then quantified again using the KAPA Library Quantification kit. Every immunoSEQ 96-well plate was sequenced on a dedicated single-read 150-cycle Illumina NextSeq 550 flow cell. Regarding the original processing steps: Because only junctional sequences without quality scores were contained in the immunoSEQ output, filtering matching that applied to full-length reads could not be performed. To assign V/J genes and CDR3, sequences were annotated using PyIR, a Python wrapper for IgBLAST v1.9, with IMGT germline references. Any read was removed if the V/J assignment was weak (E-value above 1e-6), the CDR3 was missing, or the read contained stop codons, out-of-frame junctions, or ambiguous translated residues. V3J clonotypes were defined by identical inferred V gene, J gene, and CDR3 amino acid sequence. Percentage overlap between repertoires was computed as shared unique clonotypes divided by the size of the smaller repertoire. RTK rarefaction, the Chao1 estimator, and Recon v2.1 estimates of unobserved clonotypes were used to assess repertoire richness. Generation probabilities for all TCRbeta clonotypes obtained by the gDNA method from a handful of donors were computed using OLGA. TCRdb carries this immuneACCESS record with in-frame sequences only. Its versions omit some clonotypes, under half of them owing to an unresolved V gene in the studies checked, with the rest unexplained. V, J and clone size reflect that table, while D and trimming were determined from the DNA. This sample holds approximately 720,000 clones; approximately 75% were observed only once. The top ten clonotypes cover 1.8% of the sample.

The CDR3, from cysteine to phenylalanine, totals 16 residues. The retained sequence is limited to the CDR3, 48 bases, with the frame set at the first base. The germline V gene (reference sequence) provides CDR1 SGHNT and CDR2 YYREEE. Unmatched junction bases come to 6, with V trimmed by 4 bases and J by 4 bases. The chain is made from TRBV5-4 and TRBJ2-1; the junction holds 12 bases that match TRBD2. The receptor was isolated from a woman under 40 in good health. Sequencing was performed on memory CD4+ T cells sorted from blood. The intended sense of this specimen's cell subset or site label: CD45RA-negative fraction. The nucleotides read TGTGCCAGCAGCCCCGGACTAGCGGGAATGTACAATGAGCAGTTCTTC. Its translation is CASSPGLAGMYNEQFF. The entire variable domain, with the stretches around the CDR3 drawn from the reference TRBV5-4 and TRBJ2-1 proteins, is ETGVTQSPTHLIKTRGQQVTLRCSSQSGHNTVSWYQQALGQGPQFIFQYYREEENGRGNFPPRFSGLQFPNYSSELNVNALELDDSALYLCASSPGLAGMYNEQFFGPGTRLTVL.